This TCR beta chain was captured by sequencing in a study of blood T cell repertoires in COVID-19. Study overall: PBMCs, B-cell-depleted T cells, or T cells were the source of the cDNA or gDNA that made up the material.

As to this clone: The sample contains more than one DNA sequence encoding this CDR3.

Assay: immunoSEQ multiplex PCR; the TCRdb copy retains only in-frame clones and omits some. The data show about 330,000 clones, with roughly 90% seen just once and around 6.6% held by the top ten. V shed 5 bases and J 9 bases; nucleotides not matched to a gene: 6. Per the germline V gene, CDR1 is SGHTA and CDR2 is FQGTGA. The CDR3 extends over 14 amino acids. The sequence was obtained from a man between 18 and 35 years old who had recovered from COVID-19. V is TRBV7-3 and J is TRBJ1-6; TRBD1 agrees at 8 bases. Sequencing input: peripheral blood. CDR3 sequence: CASSPGQGGSPLHF. The CDR3 DNA reads TGTGCCAGCAGCCCCGGACAGGGCGGTTCACCCCTCCACTTT.